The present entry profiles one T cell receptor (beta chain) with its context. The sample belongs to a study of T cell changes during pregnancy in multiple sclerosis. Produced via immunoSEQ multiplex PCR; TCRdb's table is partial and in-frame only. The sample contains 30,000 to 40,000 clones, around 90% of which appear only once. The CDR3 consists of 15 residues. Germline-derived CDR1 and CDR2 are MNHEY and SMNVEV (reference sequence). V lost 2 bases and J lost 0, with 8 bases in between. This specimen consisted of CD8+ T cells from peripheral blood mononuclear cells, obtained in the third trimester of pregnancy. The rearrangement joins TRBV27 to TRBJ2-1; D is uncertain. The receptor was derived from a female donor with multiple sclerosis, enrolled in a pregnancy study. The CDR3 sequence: CASSLGLFSYNEQFF. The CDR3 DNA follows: TGTGCCAGCAGTTTAGGGCTATTCTCCTACAATGAGCAGTTCTTC.